This T cell receptor (beta chain) originates from a study of patients and donors after allogeneic stem cell transplantation (dated by TCRdb to 2018 to 2021). Receptors were amplified or captured by RT-PCR. The sequencer was a NextSeq 550. The public reads were reanalyzed by TCRdb: fastp trimming at Q25, MiXCR alignment, in-frame beta chains only. When rows share a CDR3 protein, they turn into one entry using the most common DNA and genes. A total of about 110,000 distinct CDR3 sequences appear in this sample, approximately 35% of them only once. In total, the top ten clones hold under 30% of the sample. The V end loses 0 bases and the J end loses 0 bases, and a stretch of 21 bases separates them. The CDR3 contains 20 residues, cysteine and phenylalanine counted. The retained sequence is limited to the CDR3, 60 bases, with the frame set at the first base. About this clonotype itself: The antigen it binds to is not known. Base qualities are not provided; no much larger clone lies one nucleotide away.

Source material: blood, either unsorted or a sorted T cell fraction (not recorded which). The rearrangement joined TRBV12-3 or TRBV12-4 to TRBJ2-1; a tentative D match to TRBD2 spans 6 bases. The TCR originated in a human donor who was either an allogeneic HSCT recipient or a stem cell or donor lymphocyte infusion donor (not recorded which). It is not recorded whose cells these are; they may come from a transplant donor. The nucleotide sequence reads as follows: TGTGCCAGCAGTTTAGCTAAGGCAACTTCACGGGAGAGCTCCTACAATGAGCAGTTCTTC. This translates into CASSLAKATSRESSYNEQFF.